The source of this T cell receptor (beta chain) is a study of blood T cell repertoires in COVID-19 (dated by TCRdb to 2020 to 2021). With regard to the full study: Samples covering the acute and convalescent phases of COVID-19 were provided by collaborators in the United States, Italy and Spain. The prospective study material was composed of cDNA or gDNA derived from T cells, B-cell-depleted T cells, or PBMCs. Deeply sampled blood TCRbeta repertoires from subjects exposed to, actively infected with, or recovered from COVID-19 were included in the dataset. A freely available public database, intended as a resource for researchers studying the immune response to SARS-CoV-2, is where the repertoires were released. The samples were drawn from two sources: the first 160 participants of the ongoing ImmuneRACE study, and fewer than 1,500 subjects contributed by 6 global collaborators. A de-identified subject ID, COVID-19 status, age in years and sex were almost always included in the sample metadata. Where HLA class I and class II types were available, the types were taken from metadata supplied by the sample provider, not from assay-based typing. Summary of the overall study and its limitations: The quantity of clinical and demographic metadata differed by source and by participant and was supplied without curation.

The CDR3 goes from the cysteine to the phenylalanine over 13 residues. Only CDR3 DNA is held: 39 bases, read in frame from base 1. CDR1 is given as KGHDR and CDR2 as SFDVKD, both from the germline V gene. Trimming leaves V shorter by 5 bases and J shorter by 8 bases, with the junction holding 3 bases beyond the gene matches. The immunoSEQ Assay, a bias-controlled multiplex PCR, was used to amplify TCRbeta CDR3 regions from genomic DNA. For the original study's pipeline: Within the assay, amplification of reference gene primers was used to estimate how many nucleated cells each sample contained. Sequence reads were collapsed and filtered to measure the absolute abundance of every unique TCRbeta CDR3 rearrangement. For each sample, productive Simpson clonality was calculated by taking the square root of Simpson's diversity index across productive rearrangements. TCRdb obtained this table from immuneACCESS and retained in-frame rearrangements with V and J assigned. These tables miss some clones; where compared with another copy, unresolved V genes account for less than half of the shortfall, and the remainder is unexplained. The DNA gave D and trimming, while V, J and clone size come from that table. The sample contains a few hundred thousand clones, 90% of them found a single time. The ten largest account for about 1.7% of the sample.

Enrolling through a virtual design, the prospective study's participants ranged in age from roughly 18 to 89 years and lived across more than 20 United States geographic areas. In the prospective study, participants were assigned to cohorts based on the clinical history participants reported in a screening survey and a study questionnaire. Mobile phlebotomists in the prospective study collected whole blood, serum and a nasopharyngeal or oropharyngeal swab from every participant. Participants in the prospective study had the option to provide additional blood draws and questionnaires over a roughly 2-month period. Blood samples from the prospective study were shipped frozen or at room temperature prior to DNA extraction. On this clone itself: The antigen this receptor binds is unknown. It has no much larger one-base neighbor in the sample; base qualities were not kept.

The sample comprised PBMCs or T cells enriched from blood (not recorded which). The chain joins TRBV24-1 to TRBJ2-2; 8 bases in between match TRBD2. The source of this sequence is a woman younger than 35 with acute COVID-19. Here is the DNA: TGTGCCACCAGTGTCCAGCGGGGGGGGGAGCTGTTTTTT. The translation is CATSVQRGGELFF.